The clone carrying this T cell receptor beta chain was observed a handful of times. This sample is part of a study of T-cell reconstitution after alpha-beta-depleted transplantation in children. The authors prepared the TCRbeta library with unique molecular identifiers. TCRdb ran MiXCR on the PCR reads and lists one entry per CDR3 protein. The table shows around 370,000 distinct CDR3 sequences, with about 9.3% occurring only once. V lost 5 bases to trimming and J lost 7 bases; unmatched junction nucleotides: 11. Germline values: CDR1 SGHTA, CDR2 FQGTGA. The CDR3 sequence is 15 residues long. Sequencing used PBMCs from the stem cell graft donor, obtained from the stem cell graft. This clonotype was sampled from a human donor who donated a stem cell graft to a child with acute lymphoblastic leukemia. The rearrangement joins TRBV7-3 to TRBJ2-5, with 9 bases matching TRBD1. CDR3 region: CASSPRDREFGTQYF. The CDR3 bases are TGTGCCAGCAGCCCACGGGACAGGGAGTTTGGGACCCAGTACTTC.